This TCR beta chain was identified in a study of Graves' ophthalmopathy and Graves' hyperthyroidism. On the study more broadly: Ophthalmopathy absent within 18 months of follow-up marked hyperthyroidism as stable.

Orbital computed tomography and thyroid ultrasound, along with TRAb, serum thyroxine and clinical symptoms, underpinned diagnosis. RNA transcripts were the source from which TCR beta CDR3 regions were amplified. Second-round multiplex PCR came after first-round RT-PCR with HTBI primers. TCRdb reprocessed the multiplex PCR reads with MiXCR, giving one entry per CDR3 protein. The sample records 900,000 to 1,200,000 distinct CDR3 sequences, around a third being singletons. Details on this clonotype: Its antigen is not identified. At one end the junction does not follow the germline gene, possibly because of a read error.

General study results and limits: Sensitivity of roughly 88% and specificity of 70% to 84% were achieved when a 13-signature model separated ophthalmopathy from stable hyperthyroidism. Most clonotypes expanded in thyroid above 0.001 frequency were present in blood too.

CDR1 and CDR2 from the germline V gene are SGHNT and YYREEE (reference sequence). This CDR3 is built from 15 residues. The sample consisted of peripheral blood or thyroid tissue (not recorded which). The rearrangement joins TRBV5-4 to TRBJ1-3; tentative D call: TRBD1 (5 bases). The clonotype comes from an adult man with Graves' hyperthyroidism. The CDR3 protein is CASSQDSNSGSTIYF. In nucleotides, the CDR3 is TGTGCCAGCAGCCAAGACAGTAACTCTGGAAGCACCATATATTTT.